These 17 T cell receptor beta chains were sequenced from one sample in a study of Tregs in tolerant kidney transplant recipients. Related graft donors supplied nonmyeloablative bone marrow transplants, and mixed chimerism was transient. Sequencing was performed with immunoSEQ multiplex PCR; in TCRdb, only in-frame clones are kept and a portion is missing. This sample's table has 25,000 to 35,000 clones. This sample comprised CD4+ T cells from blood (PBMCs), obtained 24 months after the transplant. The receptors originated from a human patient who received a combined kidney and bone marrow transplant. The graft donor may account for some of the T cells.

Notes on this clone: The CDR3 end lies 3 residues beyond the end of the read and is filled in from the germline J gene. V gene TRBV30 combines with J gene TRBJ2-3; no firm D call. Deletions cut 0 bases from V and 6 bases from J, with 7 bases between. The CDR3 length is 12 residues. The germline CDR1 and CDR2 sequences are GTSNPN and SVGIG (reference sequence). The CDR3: CAWSVSGDTQYF. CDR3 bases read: TGTGCCTGGAGTGTATCAGGCGATACG.

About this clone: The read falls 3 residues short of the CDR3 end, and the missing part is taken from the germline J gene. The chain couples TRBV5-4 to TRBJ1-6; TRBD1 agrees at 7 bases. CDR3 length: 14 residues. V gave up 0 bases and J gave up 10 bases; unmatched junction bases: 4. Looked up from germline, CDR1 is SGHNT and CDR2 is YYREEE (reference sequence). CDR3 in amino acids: CASSLGQGSSPLHF. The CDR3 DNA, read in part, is TGTGCCAGCAGCTTGGGACAGGGAAGCTCACCC.

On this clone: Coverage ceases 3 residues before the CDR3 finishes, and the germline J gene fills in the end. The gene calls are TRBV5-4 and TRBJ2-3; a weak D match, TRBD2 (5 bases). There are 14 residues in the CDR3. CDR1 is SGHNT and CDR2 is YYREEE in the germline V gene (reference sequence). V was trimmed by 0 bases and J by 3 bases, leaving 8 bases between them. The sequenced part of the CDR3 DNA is TGTGCCAGCAGCTTGGCTCTAGCAACAGATACG. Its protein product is CASSLALATDT. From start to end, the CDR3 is CASSLALATDTQYF.

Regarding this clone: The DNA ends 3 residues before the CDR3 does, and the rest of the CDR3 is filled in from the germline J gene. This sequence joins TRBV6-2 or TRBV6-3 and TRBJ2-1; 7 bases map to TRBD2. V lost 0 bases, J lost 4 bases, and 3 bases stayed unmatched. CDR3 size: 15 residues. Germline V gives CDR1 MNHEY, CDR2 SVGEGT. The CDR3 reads CASSYSTSLYNEQFF. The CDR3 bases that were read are TGTGCCAGCAGTTACTCGACTAGCCTTTACAATGAG.

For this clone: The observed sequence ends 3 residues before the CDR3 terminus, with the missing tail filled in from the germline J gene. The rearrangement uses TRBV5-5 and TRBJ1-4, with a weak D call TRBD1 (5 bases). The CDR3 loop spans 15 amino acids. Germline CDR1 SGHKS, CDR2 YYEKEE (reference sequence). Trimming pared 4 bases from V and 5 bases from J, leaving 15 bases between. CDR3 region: CASSRQGPDNEKLFF. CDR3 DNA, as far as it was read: TGTGCCAGCAGCCGGCAGGGTCCCGACAATGAAAAA.

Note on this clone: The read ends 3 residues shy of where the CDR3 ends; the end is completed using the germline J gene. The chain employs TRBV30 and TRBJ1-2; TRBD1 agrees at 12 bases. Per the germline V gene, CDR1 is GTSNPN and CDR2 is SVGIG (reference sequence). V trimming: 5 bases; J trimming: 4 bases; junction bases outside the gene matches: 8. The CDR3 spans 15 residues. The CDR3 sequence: CAWSIRDRGPYGYTF. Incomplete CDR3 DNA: TGTGCCTGGTCAATCCGGGACAGGGGGCCCTATGGC.

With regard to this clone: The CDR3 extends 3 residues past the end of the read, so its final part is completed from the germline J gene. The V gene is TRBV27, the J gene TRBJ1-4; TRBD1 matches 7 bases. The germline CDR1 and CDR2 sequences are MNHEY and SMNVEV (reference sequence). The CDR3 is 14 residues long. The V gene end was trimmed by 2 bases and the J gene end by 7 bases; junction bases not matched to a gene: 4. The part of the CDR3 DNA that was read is TGTGCCAGCAGTTTAAACAGGGGTACTGAAAAA. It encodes CASSLNRGTEK. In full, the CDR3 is CASSLNRGTEKLFF.

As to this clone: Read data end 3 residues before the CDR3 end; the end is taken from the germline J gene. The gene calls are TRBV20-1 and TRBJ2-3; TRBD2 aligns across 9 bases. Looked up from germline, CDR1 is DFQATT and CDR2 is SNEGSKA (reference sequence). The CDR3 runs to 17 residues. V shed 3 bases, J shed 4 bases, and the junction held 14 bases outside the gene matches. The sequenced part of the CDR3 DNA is TGCAGTGCTAGGAACCTCGTAGCGGGAGTTTTTCCAGATACG. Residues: CSARNLVAGVFPDT. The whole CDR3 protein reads CSARNLVAGVFPDTQYF.

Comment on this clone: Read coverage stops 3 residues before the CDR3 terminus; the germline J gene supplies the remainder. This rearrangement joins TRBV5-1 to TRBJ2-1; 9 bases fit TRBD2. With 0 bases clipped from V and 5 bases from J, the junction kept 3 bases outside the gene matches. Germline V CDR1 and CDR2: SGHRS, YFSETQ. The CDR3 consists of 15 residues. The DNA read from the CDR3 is TGCGCCAGCAGCTTGGCTAGCGGGGTGGACAATGAG. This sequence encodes CASSLASGVDNE. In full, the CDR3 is CASSLASGVDNEQFF. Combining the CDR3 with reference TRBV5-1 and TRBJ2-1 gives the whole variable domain KAGVTQTPRYLIKTRGQQVTLSCSPISGHRSVSWYQQTPGQGLQFLFEYFSETQRNKGNFPGRFSGRQFSNSRSEMNVSTLELGDSALYLCASSLASGVDNEQFFGPGTRLTVL.

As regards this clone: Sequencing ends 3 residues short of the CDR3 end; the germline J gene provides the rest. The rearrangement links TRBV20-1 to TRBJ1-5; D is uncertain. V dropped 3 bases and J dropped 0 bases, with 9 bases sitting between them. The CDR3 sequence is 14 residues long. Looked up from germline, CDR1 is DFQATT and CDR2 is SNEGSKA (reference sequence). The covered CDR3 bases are TGCAGTGCTAGCAAGGACTTTAGCAATCAGCCC. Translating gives CSASKDFSNQP. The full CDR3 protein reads CSASKDFSNQPQHF.

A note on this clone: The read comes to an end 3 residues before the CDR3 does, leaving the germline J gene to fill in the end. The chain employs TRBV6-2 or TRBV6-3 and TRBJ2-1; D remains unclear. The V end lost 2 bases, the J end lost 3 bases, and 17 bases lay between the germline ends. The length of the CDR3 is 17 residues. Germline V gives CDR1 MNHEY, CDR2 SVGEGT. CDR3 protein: CASSYPLEERIYNEQFF. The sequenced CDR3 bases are TGTGCCAGCAGTTACCCGCTAGAGGAGAGGATCTACAATGAG.

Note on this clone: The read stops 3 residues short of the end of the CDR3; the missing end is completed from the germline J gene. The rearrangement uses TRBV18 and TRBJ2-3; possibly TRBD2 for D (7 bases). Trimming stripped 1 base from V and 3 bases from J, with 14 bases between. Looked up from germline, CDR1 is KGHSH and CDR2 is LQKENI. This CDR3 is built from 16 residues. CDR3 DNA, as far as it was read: TGTGCCAGCTCACCACGACGGGGGGCGCGGACAGATACG. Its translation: CASSPRRGARTDT. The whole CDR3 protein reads CASSPRRGARTDTQYF. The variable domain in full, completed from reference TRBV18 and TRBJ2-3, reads NAGVMQNPRHLVRRRGQEARLRCSPMKGHSHVYWYRQLPEEGLKFMVYLQKENIIDESGMPKERFSAEFPKEGPSILRIQQVVRGDSAAYFCASSPRRGARTDTQYFGPGTRLTVL.

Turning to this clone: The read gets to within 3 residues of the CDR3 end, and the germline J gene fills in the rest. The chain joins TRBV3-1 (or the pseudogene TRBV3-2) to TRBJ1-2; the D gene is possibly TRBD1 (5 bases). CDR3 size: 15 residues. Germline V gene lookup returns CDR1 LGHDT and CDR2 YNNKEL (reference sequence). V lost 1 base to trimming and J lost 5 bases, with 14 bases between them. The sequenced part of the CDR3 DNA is TGTGCCAGCAGCCAAGGTTATGACAGACCATATGGC. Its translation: CASSQGYDRPYG. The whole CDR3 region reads CASSQGYDRPYGYTF.

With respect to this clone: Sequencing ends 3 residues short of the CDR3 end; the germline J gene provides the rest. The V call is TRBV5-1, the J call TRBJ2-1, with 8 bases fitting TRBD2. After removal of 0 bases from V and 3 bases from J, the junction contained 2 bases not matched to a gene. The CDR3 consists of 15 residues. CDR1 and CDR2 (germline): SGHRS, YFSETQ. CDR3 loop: CASSLGTSLYNEQFF. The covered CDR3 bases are TGCGCCAGCAGCTTGGGGACTAGCCTCTACAATGAG.

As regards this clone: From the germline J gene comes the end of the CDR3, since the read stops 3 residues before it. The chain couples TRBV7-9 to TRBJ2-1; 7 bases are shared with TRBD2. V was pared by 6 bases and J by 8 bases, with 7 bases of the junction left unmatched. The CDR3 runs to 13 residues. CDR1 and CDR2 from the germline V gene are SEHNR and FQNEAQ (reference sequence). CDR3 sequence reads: CASRSTSIHEQFF. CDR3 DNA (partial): TGTGCCAGCAGATCGACTAGCATCCATGAG.

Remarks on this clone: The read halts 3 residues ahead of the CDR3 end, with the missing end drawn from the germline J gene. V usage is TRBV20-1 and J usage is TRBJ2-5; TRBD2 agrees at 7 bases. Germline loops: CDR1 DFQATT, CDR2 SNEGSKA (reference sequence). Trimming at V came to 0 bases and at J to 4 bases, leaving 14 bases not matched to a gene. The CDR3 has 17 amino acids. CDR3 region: CSAREGPGRAGRETQYF. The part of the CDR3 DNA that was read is TGCAGTGCTAGAGAGGGGCCAGGGAGGGCCGGGAGAGAGACC.

The CDR3 DNA, read in part, is TGTGCCAGCAGCCGGGACAGTCTGAATCAGCCC. Amino acid sequence: CASSRDSLNQP. The complete CDR3 reads CASSRDSLNQPQHF. The chain links TRBV7-9 to TRBJ1-5; 7 bases align to TRBD1. The observed sequence ends 3 residues before the CDR3 terminus, with the missing tail filled in from the germline J gene. The V gene end was trimmed by 5 bases and the J gene end by 4 bases; junction bases not matched to a gene: 5. The CDR3 loop spans 14 amino acids. Per the germline V gene, CDR1 is SEHNR and CDR2 is FQNEAQ (reference sequence). Together with reference TRBV7-9 and TRBJ1-5, the CDR3 gives the full variable domain: DTGVSQNPRHKITKRGQNVTFRCDPISEHNRLYWYRQTLGQGPEFLTYFQNEAQLEKSRLLSDRFSAERPKGSFSTLEIQRTEQGDSAMYLCASSRDSLNQPQHFGDGTRLSIL.